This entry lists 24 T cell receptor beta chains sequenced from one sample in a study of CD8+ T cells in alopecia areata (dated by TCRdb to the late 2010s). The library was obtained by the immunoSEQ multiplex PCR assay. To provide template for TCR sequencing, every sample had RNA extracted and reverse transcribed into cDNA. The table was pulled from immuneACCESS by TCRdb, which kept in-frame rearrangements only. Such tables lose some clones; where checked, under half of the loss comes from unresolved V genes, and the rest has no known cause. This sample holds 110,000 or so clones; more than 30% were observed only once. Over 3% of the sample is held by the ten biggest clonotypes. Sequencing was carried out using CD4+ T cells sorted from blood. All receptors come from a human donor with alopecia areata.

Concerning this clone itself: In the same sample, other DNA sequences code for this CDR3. For the CDR3, the DNA is TGCAGCGTTGAATCCACAGATACGCAGTATTTT. Translating it yields CSVESTDTQYF. The V gene is TRBV29-1, the J gene TRBJ2-3; D unresolved. V lost 2 bases, J lost 2 bases, and 2 bases lay in between. Germline CDR1 and CDR2: SQVTM and ANQGSEA. The CDR3 extends over 11 amino acids.

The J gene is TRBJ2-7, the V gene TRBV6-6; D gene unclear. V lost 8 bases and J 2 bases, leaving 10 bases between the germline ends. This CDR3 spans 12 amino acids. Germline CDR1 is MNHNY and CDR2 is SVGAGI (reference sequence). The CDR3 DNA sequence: TGTGCCAGCGGCGCGGTAGCCTACGAGCAGTACTTC. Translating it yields CASGAVAYEQYF.

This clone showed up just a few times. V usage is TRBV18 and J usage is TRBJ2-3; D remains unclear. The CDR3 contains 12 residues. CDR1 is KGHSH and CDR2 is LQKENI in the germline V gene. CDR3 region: CAAQGSTDTQYF. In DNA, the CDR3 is TGTGCGGCGCAAGGGAGCACAGATACGCAGTATTTT.

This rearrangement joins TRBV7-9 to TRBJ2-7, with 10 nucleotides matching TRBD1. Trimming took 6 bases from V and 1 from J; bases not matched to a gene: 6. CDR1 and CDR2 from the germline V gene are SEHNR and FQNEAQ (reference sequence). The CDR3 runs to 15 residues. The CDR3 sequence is CASSSGQGLSYEQYF. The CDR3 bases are TGTGCCAGCAGTTCGGGACAGGGGTTATCCTACGAGCAGTACTTC.

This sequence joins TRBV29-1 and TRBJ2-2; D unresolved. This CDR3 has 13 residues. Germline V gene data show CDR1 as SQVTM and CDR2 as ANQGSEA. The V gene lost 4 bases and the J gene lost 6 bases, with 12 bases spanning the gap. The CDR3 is CSVGVKLAGELFF. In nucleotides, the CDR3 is TGCAGCGTTGGGGTTAAATTGGCCGGGGAGCTGTTTTTT.

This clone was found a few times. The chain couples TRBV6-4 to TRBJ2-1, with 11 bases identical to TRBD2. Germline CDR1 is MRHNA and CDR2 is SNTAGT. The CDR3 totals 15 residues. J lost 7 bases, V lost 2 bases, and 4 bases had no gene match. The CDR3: CASSDTSGSSNEQFF. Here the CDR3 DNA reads TGTGCCAGCAGTGACACTAGCGGGAGTTCAAATGAGCAGTTCTTC.

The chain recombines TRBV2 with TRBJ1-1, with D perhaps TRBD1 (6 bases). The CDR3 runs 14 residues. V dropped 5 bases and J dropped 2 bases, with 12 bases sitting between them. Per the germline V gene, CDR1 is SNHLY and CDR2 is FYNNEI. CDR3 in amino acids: CASSTGSPNTEAFF. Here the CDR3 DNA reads TGTGCCAGCAGTACAGGGTCCCCAAACACTGAAGCTTTCTTT.

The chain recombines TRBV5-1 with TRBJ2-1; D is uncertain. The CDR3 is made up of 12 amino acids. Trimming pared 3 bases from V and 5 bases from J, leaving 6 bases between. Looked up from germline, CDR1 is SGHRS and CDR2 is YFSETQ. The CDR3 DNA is TGCGCCAGCAGCTCGCAGGACAATGAGCAGTTCTTC. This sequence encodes CASSSQDNEQFF.

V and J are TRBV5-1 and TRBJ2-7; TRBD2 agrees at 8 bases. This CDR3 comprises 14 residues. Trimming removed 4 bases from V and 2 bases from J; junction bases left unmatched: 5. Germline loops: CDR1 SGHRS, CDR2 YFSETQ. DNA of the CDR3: TGCGCCAGCAGCCGAAGCGGGGGCGCCTACGAGCAGTACTTC. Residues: CASSRSGGAYEQYF.

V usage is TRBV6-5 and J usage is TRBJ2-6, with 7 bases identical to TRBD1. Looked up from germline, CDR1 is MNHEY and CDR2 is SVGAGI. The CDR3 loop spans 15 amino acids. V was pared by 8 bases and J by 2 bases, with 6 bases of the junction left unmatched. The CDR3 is CASRDRVAGANVLTF. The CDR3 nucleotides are TGTGCCAGCCGAGACAGGGTAGCTGGGGCCAACGTCCTGACTTTC.

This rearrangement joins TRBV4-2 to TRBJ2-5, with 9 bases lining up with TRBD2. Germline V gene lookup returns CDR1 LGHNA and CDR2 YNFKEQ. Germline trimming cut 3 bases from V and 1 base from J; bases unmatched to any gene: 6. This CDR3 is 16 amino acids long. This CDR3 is CASSQVAGDFQETQYF. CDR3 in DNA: TGTGCCAGCAGCCAGGTAGCGGGAGACTTCCAAGAGACCCAGTACTTC.

CDR3 DNA sequence: TGTGCCAGCAGCTCCGACTCGGCCATAGCCAAAAACATTCAGTACTTC. Translated: CASSSDSAIAKNIQYF. The rearrangement joins TRBV7-2 to TRBJ2-4, with no clear D. There are 16 residues in the CDR3. V dropped 4 bases and J dropped 0 bases, with 13 bases sitting between them. Germline CDR1 and CDR2: SGHTA and FQGNSA.

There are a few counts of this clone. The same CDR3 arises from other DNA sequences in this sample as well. CDR3: CGGGNTEAFF. The CDR3 DNA reads TGCGGGGGGGGCAACACTGAAGCTTTCTTT. The chain combines TRBV29-1 with TRBJ1-1; weak D call: TRBD1 (6 bases). CDR1 and CDR2 from the germline V gene are SQVTM and ANQGSEA. There are 10 residues in the CDR3.

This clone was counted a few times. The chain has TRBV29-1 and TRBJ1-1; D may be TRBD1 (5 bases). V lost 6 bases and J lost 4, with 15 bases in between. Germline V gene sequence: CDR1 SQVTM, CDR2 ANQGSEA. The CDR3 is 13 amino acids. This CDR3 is CSVGAALGTEAFF. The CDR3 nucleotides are TGCAGCGTCGGGGCAGCGCTGGGCACTGAAGCTTTCTTT. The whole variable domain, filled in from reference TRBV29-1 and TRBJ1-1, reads SAVISQKPSRDICQRGTSLTIQCQVDSQVTMMFWYRQQPGQSLTLIATANQGSEATYESGFVIDKFPISRPNLTFSTLTVSNMSPEDSSIYLCSVGAALGTEAFFGQGTRLTVV.

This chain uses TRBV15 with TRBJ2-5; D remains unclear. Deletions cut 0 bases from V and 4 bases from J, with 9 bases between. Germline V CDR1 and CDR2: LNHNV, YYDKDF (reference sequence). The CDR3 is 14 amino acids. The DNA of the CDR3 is TGTGCCACCAGCAGAGATGGGTTTCGAGAGACCCAGTACTTC. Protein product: CATSRDGFRETQYF. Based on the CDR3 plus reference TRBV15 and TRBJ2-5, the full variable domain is DAMVIQNPRYQVTQFGKPVTLSCSQTLNHNVMYWYQQKSSQAPKLLFHYYDKDFNNEADTPDNFQSRRPNTSFCFLDIRSPGLGDTAMYLCATSRDGFRETQYFGPGTRLLVL.

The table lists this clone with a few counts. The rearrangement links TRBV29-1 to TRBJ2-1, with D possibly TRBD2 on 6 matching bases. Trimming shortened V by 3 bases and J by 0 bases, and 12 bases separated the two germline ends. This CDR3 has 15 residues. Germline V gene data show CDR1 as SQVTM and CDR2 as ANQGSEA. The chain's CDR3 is CSVDALGGSYNEQFF. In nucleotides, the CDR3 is TGCAGCGTTGATGCTTTGGGGGGCTCCTACAATGAGCAGTTCTTC.

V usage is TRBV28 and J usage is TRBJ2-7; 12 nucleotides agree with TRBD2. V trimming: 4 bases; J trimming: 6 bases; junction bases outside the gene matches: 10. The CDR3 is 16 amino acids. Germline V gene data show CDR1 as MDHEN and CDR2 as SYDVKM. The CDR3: CASSWMTSGRRGEQYF. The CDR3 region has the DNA TGTGCCAGCAGTTGGATGACTAGCGGGAGAAGGGGCGAGCAGTACTTC. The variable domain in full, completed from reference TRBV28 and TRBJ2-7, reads DVKVTQSSRYLVKRTGEKVFLECVQDMDHENMFWYRQDPGLGLRLIYFSYDVKMKEKGDIPEGYSVSREKKERFSLILESASTNQTSMYLCASSWMTSGRRGEQYFGPGTRLTVT.

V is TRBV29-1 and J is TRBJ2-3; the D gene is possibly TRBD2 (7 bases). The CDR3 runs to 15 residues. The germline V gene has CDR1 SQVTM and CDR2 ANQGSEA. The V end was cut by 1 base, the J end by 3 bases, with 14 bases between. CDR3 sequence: CSVEVGGLGTDTQYF. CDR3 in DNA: TGCAGCGTTGAAGTGGGGGGGCTGGGAACAGATACGCAGTATTTT.

CDR3 sequence reads: CAWSPVEETQYF. CDR3 bases: TGTGCCTGGAGTCCCGTAGAAGAGACCCAGTACTTC. The chain employs TRBV30 and TRBJ2-5; unclear D gene. The germline CDR1 and CDR2 sequences are GTSNPN and SVGIG (reference sequence). The CDR3 runs to 12 residues. The V end was cut by 2 bases, the J end by 3 bases, with 7 bases between.

This CDR3 reads CAWMHGPNTEAFF. In DNA form, the CDR3 reads TGTGCCTGGATGCACGGCCCGAACACTGAAGCTTTCTTT. The chain combines TRBV30 with TRBJ1-1; D remains ambiguous. CDR1 and CDR2 from the germline V gene are GTSNPN and SVGIG (reference sequence). The CDR3 is 13 amino acids. V shed 4 bases and J shed 1 base, with 10 bases lying between them.

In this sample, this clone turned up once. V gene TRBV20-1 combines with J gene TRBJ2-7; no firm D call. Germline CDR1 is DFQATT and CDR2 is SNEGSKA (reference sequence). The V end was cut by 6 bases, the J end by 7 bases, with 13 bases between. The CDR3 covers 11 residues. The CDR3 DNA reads TGCAGTGCCGCACCAGGAGCGGAGCAGTACTTC. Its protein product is CSAAPGAEQYF.

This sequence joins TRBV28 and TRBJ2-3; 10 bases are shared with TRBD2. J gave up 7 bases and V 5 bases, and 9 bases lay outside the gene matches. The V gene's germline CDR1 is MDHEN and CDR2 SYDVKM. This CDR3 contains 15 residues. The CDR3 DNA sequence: TGTGCCAGCAGTGATCTAGCGGGAGCCCACCATACGCAGTATTTT. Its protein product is CASSDLAGAHHTQYF.

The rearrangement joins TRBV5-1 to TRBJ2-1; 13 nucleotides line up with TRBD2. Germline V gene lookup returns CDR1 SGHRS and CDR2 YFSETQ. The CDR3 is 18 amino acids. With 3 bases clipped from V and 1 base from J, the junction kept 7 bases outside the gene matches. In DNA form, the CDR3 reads TGCGCCAGCAGCTCCGGACTAGCGGGAGAATTATCCTACAATGAGCAGTTCTTC. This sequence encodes CASSSGLAGELSYNEQFF.

The CDR3 reads CASSAQGRNYGYTF. For the CDR3, the DNA is TGTGCCAGCAGCGCTCAGGGAAGGAACTATGGCTACACCTTC. The chain combines TRBV9 with TRBJ1-2; D perhaps matches TRBD1 (5 bases). Trimming pared 3 bases from V and 2 bases from J, leaving 11 bases between. Germline V gene sequence: CDR1 SGDLS, CDR2 YYNGEE. The CDR3 totals 14 residues.